This T cell receptor (beta chain) was sequenced for a study of CD8+CD57+ T cells in acquired aplastic anemia. Findings of the study overall: Patients had about 31 CD8+ CDR3 sequences in common with controls (the shared set).

CDR1 DFQATT and CDR2 SNEGSKA come from the germline V gene (reference sequence). The CDR3 runs to 13 residues. TCR beta VDJ combinations and CDR3 sequences were profiled from genomic DNA. Via MiXCR, TCRdb re-called the reads, giving one row per CDR3 protein. The data show roughly 280,000 distinct CDR3 sequences, approximately 57% seen once. This clonotype has just one count. Its cognate antigen is unknown. Whoever was chosen for sequencing had shown CD8+CD57+ cell expansion by flow cytometry. Each patient gave a blood sample that was collected before any therapy had been received. The chain links TRBV20-1 to TRBJ2-5, with no clear D. Sequencing input: sorted CD4+, CD8+, or CD8+CD57+ T cells (not recorded which) from PBMCs. This TCR was recovered from a human donor with aplastic anemia. This CDR3 is CSAADHDQETQYF. CDR3 nucleotides: TGCAGCGCTGCCGACCACGACCAAGAGACCCAGTACTTC.